The clone carrying this T cell receptor (beta chain) has only a few counts. The data originate from a study of T-cell memory formation after mild COVID-19. Study-wide background: TCR clusters mostly belonged to single donors.

Trimming took 0 bases from V and 4 from J, leaving 22 bases between them. Germline V gene lookup returns CDR1 LGHNA and CDR2 YSLEER. This CDR3 is 18 amino acids long. In TCRdb, the 5' RACE reads were re-called with MiXCR into one record per CDR3 protein. The sample shows some 70,000 distinct CDR3 sequences, approximately 16% of them seen only once. The receptor comes from an adult woman who had mild COVID-19 (a few samples of this study predate the infection). Cell type and time point are not known. The J gene is TRBJ2-7, the V gene TRBV4-3, with D hard to call. The sequencing sample was made of PBMCs or a T cell subset sorted from them (not recorded which). DNA for the CDR3: TGCGCCAGCAGCCAAGATATATTTCCGAACAGCAAGGATTACGAGCAGTACTTC. Its translation: CASSQDIFPNSKDYEQYF.